This T cell receptor beta chain comes out of a study of cytomegalovirus exposure and HLA in healthy donors (dated by TCRdb to the late 2010s). Concerning the study at large: An earlier analysis of roughly 630 of the donors reported about 250 Gb of sequence data and about 100 million unique TCR beta sequences from about 179 million T cells. HLA typing covered class I and class II loci at four-digit resolution. The later analysis used no new phenotypic data to find candidate immune exposures, relying instead on TCR beta sequences and their occurrence across donors. Every discovery cohort repertoire had been produced on one sequencing platform. The genetic ancestry cluster associated with self-reported Caucasian donors included 70% to 85% of the roughly 410 genotyped donors. In an earlier analysis of 587 of the donors, high-throughput TCR beta sequencing was used to judge whether each TCR beta V gene segment behaved as functional or pseudogenic. Donor age, sex, ethnicity and CMV serostatus were collected together with the repertoire data. An early release covering roughly 600 HLA-typed donors comprised 250 to 350 gigabases of sequencing data and approximately 85 million unique TCR sequences. Genome-wide SNP genotypes for about three fifths of the 666 donors were used in a later genetic analysis, which treated that subset as a discovery cohort. High-throughput TCR immunosequencing, statistical association of individual TCRs with disease status, and machine learning were combined to predict cytomegalovirus infection status. The study used immunosequencing to profile the T cell repertoires of around 600 subjects and linked those repertoires to cytomegalovirus serostatus. Typing coverage varied by locus: about 629-640 donors for A, B, C, DRB1 and DQB1; roughly 560 for DQA1; approximately 610 for DPA1; roughly 470 for DPB1. In addition to the first cohort of several hundred subjects, a separate validation cohort of approximately 130 different subjects was used. Four to six DR-DQ haplotypes were handled as single units for association and clustering, since linkage in the cohort was strong. Among about 400 genotyped donors of the cohort, an average of roughly 230,000 unique TCR beta nucleotide sequences was sequenced per donor, of which about 18% were non-productive. The aim of the study was to test whether cataloging public T cell receptors could identify signatures of past pathogen exposure. A later analysis re-analyzed previously published TCR beta repertoires from roughly 630 donors and added high-resolution HLA genotyping to study TCR occurrence patterns.

In total, over 600 healthy bone marrow donors made up the cohort. Cohort members were all nominally healthy when sampled, although unrecorded immune exposures were likely present. The donor was CMV seropositive and was included in the group of 290 or so seropositive cohort members. Every donor gave a peripheral blood sample, and the peripheral blood mononuclear cells from that sample were used for TCR beta sequencing. Genomic DNA was extracted from the blood cell samples with the Qiagen DNeasy Blood Extraction Kit. In regard to this clone: This clone's antigen is unknown. Base-call qualities are not available, and no considerably larger clone is one nucleotide away.

The method behind the library was the immunoSEQ multiplex PCR assay. For the multiplex PCR, a mixture combining 60 forward primers for TCR Vbeta segments and 13 reverse primers for TCR Jbeta segments was used. The CDR3 region of rearranged TCR beta genes was amplified from genomic DNA by a multiplex PCR assay. The amplified TCR beta libraries were sequenced on the Illumina HiSeq System as 87-base-pair reads. The study's processing was this. A later analysis counted about 82 million unique TCR beta chains across the 550 to 750 repertoires, and 9 million to 14 million of these chains were shared by at least two donors. Raw reads were error-corrected and collapsed into unique sequences with a nearest-neighbor algorithm that merged closely related sequences to remove PCR and sequencing errors. V, D and J gene segments were assigned by aligning CDR3 sequences to IMGT reference sequences. For a sequence to be retained, a match of at least six nucleotides was required to both a V gene segment and a J gene segment. A rearrangement was called productive if the CDR3 had no stop codons and remained in frame with V and J, and every other rearrangement was called non-productive. Following IMGT convention, CDR3 was defined as the stretch from the second conserved V-encoded cysteine up to the conserved J-encoded phenylalanine. The earlier analysis of about 640 of the donors excluded any sequence lacking an unambiguous match to a single V gene segment. In an earlier analysis of 587 of the donors, V segments were called functional above 56.7% productive rearrangements and were called segregating when the between-donor standard deviation exceeded 5%. A statistical classification framework was built to diagnose cytomegalovirus status from the catalog of TCR beta chain sequences. A later analysis assigned V and J genes by comparing TCR nucleotide sequences with IMGT/GENE-DB human TR gene sequences. The TCRdist pipeline was used in a later analysis to assign CDR3 sequences and most-parsimonious VDJ recombination scenarios. In a later analysis, each TCR beta chain was defined by its CDR3 amino acid sequence together with its V-gene family, and reads without a unique V-gene family were excluded. As a way to deal with suspected cross-contamination and a sequencing artifact, a later analysis dropped 450 to 600 nucleotide sequences that were highly shared and had low generation probability. In a later analysis, a clonal expansion index was calculated for each public chain from normalized within-repertoire ranks of inferred template counts. In a later analysis, generation probabilities were computed with a VDJ recombination model fitted to out-of-frame rearrangements, and the resulting probabilities were checked against IGoR. In a later analysis, TCR-TCR, TCR-HLA and TCR-CMV co-occurrence was scored with hypergeometric tests, and a repertoire-size bias correction was applied to TCR pairs. To estimate false discovery rates, a later analysis permuted the HLA or CMV assignments 20 times. A later analysis grouped co-occurring TCRs with DBSCAN, adding TCRdist sequence similarity when clustering within HLA-allele-positive subsets. Repertoires with fewer than 30,000 or more than 120,000 public chains were left out of co-occurrence clustering, as were five repertoires with anomalous nucleotide sharing. This is the immuneACCESS table as TCRdb keeps it, with only in-frame sequences that have V and J called. A part of the clones is gone; compared with another copy, unresolved V genes explain less than half, and the rest is unexplained. That table furnishes V, J and clone size, whereas the DNA furnished D and trimming. Counted in this sample were a few hundred thousand clones; 70% to 90% of them appeared once. The ten top clones hold around 8% of the sample.

The research as a whole found: Most CMV-associated TCR beta chains appeared to be HLA-restricted in a later analysis, and the HLA associations seemed to be driven largely by CMV exposure. A cluster of highly shared sequence variants was judged likely to be a technical artifact of the sequencing pipeline. The presence/absence analyses assumed that sequencing depth was roughly uniform across donors, and that assumption may not be true. HLA typing was unavailable for some donors at each locus, so association tests used only the typed subset. The only immune exposure information available for the cohort was CMV serostatus. Because the 87-base-pair reads could not distinguish some IMGT-functional V segments, including TRBV6-2 and TRBV6-3, those segments were excluded. Because counts were too low, some 17 rarely observed V segments, including chromosome 9 orphons, were left out of the earlier analysis of 587 of the donors. In a later genetic analysis, a missense DCLRE1C variant was associated with V-gene and J-gene trimming of TCR beta chains, and the association was replicated in an independent cohort. It was suggested by the authors that the approach could potentially be generalized to other disease states and immunological phenotypes. In a later genetic analysis, fewer N-insertions in productive TCRs were reported among donors in an Asian-associated ancestry cluster than the approximately 630-donor mean. A further reported finding was that TCR beta sequences accurately predicted the HLA-A and HLA-B alleles for most subjects in the first cohort. Most TCR sequences were seen in very few donors, while some public TCRs were found in many individuals. Three of the identified cytomegalovirus-associated TCR beta chains were confirmed in vitro to be specific for cytomegalovirus antigens. The study gave a list of 150 to 200 TCR beta chains associated with cytomegalovirus. Cytomegalovirus status was reported to be diagnosed by the classifier with high specificity and sensitivity in both the original and validation cohorts. A later analysis found that HLA-associated TCR beta chains were more clonally expanded and had lower generation probabilities than equally common non-associated chains. Specific HLA alleles were associated with around 18,000 TCR beta sequences at a false discovery rate of 0.05 in a later analysis. In a later analysis, TCR association rates were found to vary across HLA loci, with the most associated TCRs seen for DRB1 alleles and the fewest for HLA-C alleles. An earlier analysis of approximately 500 of the donors showed that most TCR beta V segments appeared in productive rearrangements either about 87% or about 30% of the time, which broadly matched IMGT annotations. Correlated functional status among segregating V segments might be attributable to linkage disequilibrium, but an unknown experimental factor could not be ruled out. Strong co-occurrence of HLA alleles, especially DR and DQ, made assigning TCR associations to individual alleles difficult. This cohort had only TCR beta chains sequenced, and the lack of alpha or paired-chain data limited which features could be detected. Several of the top co-occurrence clusters appeared to be linked to parvovirus B19, influenza, CMV and Epstein-Barr virus, according to a later analysis.

The germline V gene specifies MDHEN as CDR1 and SYDVKM as CDR2. The CDR3 has 16 amino acids, counting the end cysteine and phenylalanine. Of all the DNA, just the CDR3 is kept, 48 bases in frame from base 1. V is clipped by 6 bases and J by 5 bases, and the sequence between their germline boundaries is 19 bases long. This receptor was taken from an older woman in good health and CMV-seropositive. The sequence is built from TRBV28 and TRBJ2-2, with a weak D call of TRBD2 (6 bases match). What was sequenced was PBMCs. In nucleotide form, the sequence is TGTGCCAGCAGCCGTGGGTTGCGGGACGGGACCGGGGAGCTGTTTTTT. This codes for CASSRGLRDGTGELFF.